The 26 T cell receptor beta chains presented below share a single source sample, sequenced in a study of cytomegalovirus exposure and HLA in healthy donors. Use of 60 Vbeta and 13 Jbeta primers characterized the PCR. Data came from immunoSEQ multiplex PCR; TCRdb stores just in-frame clones and leaves some out. In the table there are some 170,000 clones, 75% to 90% of which are singletons. Sample: PBMCs. These receptor sequences come from a man aged 25 to 40 in good health and CMV-seronegative.

This clone has a single count. The rearrangement uses TRBV27 and TRBJ1-2, with 7 bases matching TRBD1. J was trimmed by 2 bases and V by 5 bases; bases with no gene match: 8. Germline CDR1 MNHEY, CDR2 SMNVEV (reference sequence). The CDR3 contains 15 residues. The CDR3 coding sequence is TGTGCCAGCAGTAAAAGGACAGGCGACAACTATGGCTACACCTTC. Translating it yields CASSKRTGDNYGYTF.

This chain connects TRBV7-9 to TRBJ2-1; TRBD2 agrees at 14 bases. Trimming removed 5 bases from V and 7 bases from J; junction bases left unmatched: 13. This CDR3 has 18 amino acids. The germline gives CDR1 SEHNR, CDR2 FQNEAQ (reference sequence). The CDR3 DNA is TGTGCCAGCAGCGAATCGGGAGTAGGGACTAGCGGGGGTAATGAGCAGTTCTTC. Translated, it gives CASSESGVGTSGGNEQFF. Full variable domain (missing parts from reference TRBV7-9 and TRBJ2-1): DTGVSQNPRHKITKRGQNVTFRCDPISEHNRLYWYRQTLGQGPEFLTYFQNEAQLEKSRLLSDRFSAERPKGSFSTLEIQRTEQGDSAMYLCASSESGVGTSGGNEQFFGPGTRLTVL.

The J gene is TRBJ2-7, the V gene TRBV29-1; D remains unclear. This CDR3 comprises 11 residues. The germline CDR1 and CDR2 sequences are SQVTM and ANQGSEA. Deletions cut 5 bases from V and 0 bases from J, with 5 bases between. DNA of the CDR3: TGCAGCGTTTGGAGCTCCTACGAGCAGTACTTC. This encodes CSVWSSYEQYF.

This clone showed up just a few times. This chain uses TRBV7-2 with TRBJ1-1; unclear D gene. The CDR3 loop spans 13 amino acids. The V end was cut by 5 bases, the J end by 1 base, with 8 bases between. Germline values: CDR1 SGHTA, CDR2 FQGNSA. The CDR3, as DNA: TGTGCCAGCAGCGGTACAGAGAACACTGAAGCTTTCTTT. Translated, it gives CASSGTENTEAFF. The variable domain in full, completed from reference TRBV7-2 and TRBJ1-1, reads GAGVSQSPSNKVTEKGKDVELRCDPISGHTALYWYRQSLGQGLEFLIYFQGNSAPDKSGLPSDRFSAERTGGSVSTLTIQRTQQEDSAVYLCASSGTENTEAFFGQGTRLTVV.

The chain couples TRBV4-1 to TRBJ1-3, with TRBD1 matching over 7 bases. The junction had 14 bases not matched to a gene; V was cut back by 5 bases and J by 4 bases. This CDR3 comprises 17 residues. Per germline, CDR1 MGHRA and CDR2 YSYEKL. CDR3 amino acids: CASSSRQGLRTGNTIYF. The CDR3 nucleotides are TGCGCCAGCAGCTCCCGACAGGGATTAAGGACCGGAAACACCATATATTTT.

This clone was seen a single time. The chain carries TRBV7-8 and TRBJ1-5; a weak D match, TRBD1 (6 bases). Germline CDR1 SGHVS, CDR2 FQNEAQ. V lost 5 bases and J 11 bases, leaving 19 bases between the germline ends. The CDR3 is 14 residues long. The CDR3 coding sequence is TGTGCCAGCAGCCGAGTGGACAGTGCTGAGACCCAGCATTTT. It is translated as CASSRVDSAETQHF. The variable domain in full, with the rest retrieved from reference TRBV7-8 and TRBJ1-5, is GAGVSQSPRYKVAKRGQDVALRCDPISGHVSLFWYQQALGQGPEFLTYFQNEAQLDKSGLPSDRFFAERPEGSVSTLKIQRTQQEDSAVYLCASSRVDSAETQHFGDGTRLSIL.

The V and J genes are TRBV7-7 and TRBJ2-7; TRBD2 aligns across 14 bases. V trimming: 5 bases; J trimming: 5 bases; junction bases outside the gene matches: 2. There are 14 residues in the CDR3. Germline V gene data show CDR1 as SSHAT and CDR2 as FNYEAQ (reference sequence). CDR3 coding DNA: TGTGCCAGCAGCCAGGGACTAGCGGGGGACGAGCAGTACTTC. Translating it yields CASSQGLAGDEQYF.

The chain uses TRBV5-1 and TRBJ1-4, with a tentative D call TRBD1 (5 bases). Trimming took 0 bases from V and 8 from J, leaving 14 bases between them. The CDR3 consists of 15 residues. Germline assignment: CDR1 SGHRS and CDR2 YFSETQ. CDR3 region: CASSLGQGKGEKLFF. The CDR3 DNA reads TGCGCCAGCAGCTTGGGGCAGGGTAAAGGAGAAAAACTGTTTTTT.

This clone has more than one count but fewer than ten. V and J are TRBV30 and TRBJ1-5, with 9 nucleotides matching TRBD1. CDR3 length: 14 amino acids. The germline gives CDR1 GTSNPN, CDR2 SVGIG (reference sequence). The V gene end was trimmed by 4 bases and the J gene end by 4 bases; junction bases not matched to a gene: 5. Here the CDR3 DNA reads TGTGCCTGGAACAGGGGGCGCGGGAATCAGCCCCAGCATTTT. Its translation is CAWNRGRGNQPQHF. The full variable domain, its missing parts supplied by reference TRBV30 and TRBJ1-5, is SQTIHQWPATLVQPVGSPLSLECTVEGTSNPNLYWYRQAAGRGLQLLFYSVGIGQISSEVPQNLSASRPQDRQFILSSKKLLLSDSGFYLCAWNRGRGNQPQHFGDGTRLSIL.

The chain joins TRBV30 to TRBJ1-4, with a possible D match to TRBD1 (6 bases). The CDR3 runs to 13 residues. Trimming pared 8 bases from V and 7 bases from J, leaving 17 bases between. Looked up from germline, CDR1 is GTSNPN and CDR2 is SVGIG (reference sequence). The CDR3 sequence: CARGQQGAEKLFF. The CDR3 bases are TGTGCCCGGGGACAACAGGGTGCTGAAAAACTGTTTTTT.

This chain connects TRBV2 to TRBJ2-1; tentatively, D is TRBD1 (5 bases). Germline V lookup: CDR1 SNHLY, CDR2 FYNNEI. The CDR3 has 15 amino acids. Trimming stripped 2 bases from V and 6 bases from J, with 14 bases between. The CDR3 spells CASSENTGRGNEQFF. The CDR3 bases are TGTGCCAGCAGTGAAAACACAGGAAGGGGCAATGAGCAGTTCTTC.

This chain joins TRBV18 and TRBJ1-1; possible D gene TRBD1, 5 bases. Germline V lookup: CDR1 KGHSH, CDR2 LQKENI. V was pared by 5 bases and J by 0 bases, with 19 bases between. The CDR3 consists of 17 residues. CDR3 in amino acids: CASSAGTLDPLNTEAFF. CDR3 coding DNA: TGTGCCAGCTCAGCCGGGACTCTGGACCCTCTGAACACTGAAGCTTTCTTT.

V gene TRBV7-6 combines with J gene TRBJ1-1; possible D gene TRBD1, 5 bases. V gave up 4 bases and J gave up 11 bases, with 26 bases separating them. This CDR3 is 16 amino acids long. Germline-derived CDR1 and CDR2 are SGHVS and FNYEAQ. CDR3 sequence: CASSSITGGDPEPAFF. DNA for the CDR3: TGTGCCAGCAGCTCAATAACCGGGGGGGACCCCGAACCGGCTTTCTTT.

This chain joins TRBV2 and TRBJ2-3, with a tentative D call TRBD1 (5 bases). Germline V gene sequence: CDR1 SNHLY, CDR2 FYNNEI. This CDR3 has 13 residues. Between the trimmed V and J ends, which lost 7 bases and 3 bases, there was a span of 11 bases. CDR3: CASNQGRTDTQYF. For the CDR3, the DNA is TGTGCCAGCAATCAGGGAAGGACAGATACGCAGTATTTT.

The gene calls are TRBV4-3 and TRBJ2-2, with TRBD1 as a possible D gene (7 bases). Trimming removed 1 base at V and 5 bases at J, with 11 bases between. Per germline, CDR1 LGHNA and CDR2 YSLEER. This CDR3 is 15 amino acids long. As DNA, the CDR3 is TGCGCCAGCAGCCAAGGGGCAGGGGGGACCGGGGAGCTGTTTTTT. Amino acids: CASSQGAGGTGELFF.

This chain links TRBV18 with TRBJ1-2, with unresolved D. The CDR3 is made up of 13 amino acids. V lost 3 bases and J lost 1, with 6 bases in between. Germline loops: CDR1 KGHSH, CDR2 LQKENI. In DNA form, the CDR3 reads TGTGCCAGCTCACCGGAGGGTAACTATGGCTACACCTTC. It is translated as CASSPEGNYGYTF.

The chain joins TRBV5-1 to TRBJ1-1; 7 bases align to TRBD1. Germline trimming cut 2 bases from V and 3 bases from J; bases unmatched to any gene: 7. This CDR3 has 15 amino acids. Germline V gene lookup returns CDR1 SGHRS and CDR2 YFSETQ. The CDR3 DNA reads TGCGCCAGCAGCTTTACAGGGGCAGGGGACACTGAAGCTTTCTTT. Translation gives CASSFTGAGDTEAFF.

The gene calls are TRBV11-2 and TRBJ2-7, with 7 positions matching TRBD2. CDR3 length: 14 amino acids. With V trimmed by 5 bases and J by 4 bases, 8 bases remained unmatched. Germline V gene data show CDR1 as SGHAT and CDR2 as FQNNGV. CDR3 sequence: CASSPRAGTYEQYF. CDR3 nucleotide sequence: TGTGCCAGCAGCCCTCGAGCGGGGACTTACGAGCAGTACTTC.

This rearrangement joins TRBV30 to TRBJ1-5; 7 bases fit TRBD1. Unmatched junction bases numbered 0, after V lost 0 bases and J lost 4 bases. Looked up from germline, CDR1 is GTSNPN and CDR2 is SVGIG (reference sequence). This CDR3 has 13 amino acids. The CDR3 region is CAWSVQGNQPQHF. CDR3 coding DNA: TGTGCCTGGAGTGTACAGGGGAATCAGCCCCAGCATTTT.

The chain links TRBV9 to TRBJ2-1; a weak D match, TRBD1 (6 bases). The CDR3 has 18 amino acids. Germline V gives CDR1 SGDLS, CDR2 YYNGEE. Trimming took 0 bases from V and 3 from J, leaving 19 bases between them. The CDR3 DNA reads TGTGCCAGCAGCGTAGAGGGAACGGGAAGGACAGTCTACAATGAGCAGTTCTTC. Protein sequence: CASSVEGTGRTVYNEQFF.

The J gene is TRBJ1-4, the V gene TRBV7-2, with a tentative D call TRBD1 (5 bases). The CDR3 is made up of 13 amino acids. Trimming removed 3 bases at V and 6 bases at J, with 8 bases between. Germline CDR1 is SGHTA and CDR2 is FQGNSA. The CDR3 loop reads CASSLGLDEKLFF. In DNA, the CDR3 is TGTGCCAGCAGCTTGGGACTCGATGAAAAACTGTTTTTT.

This chain connects TRBV6-1 to TRBJ1-6; no clear D. V lost 3 bases and J 9 bases, leaving 15 bases between the germline ends. Germline V gene data show CDR1 as MNHNS and CDR2 as SASEGT. The CDR3 length is 15 residues. The CDR3 DNA reads TGTGCCAGCAGTGACAAGCGGGGTGCGAGTTCACCCCTCCACTTT. It encodes CASSDKRGASSPLHF.

J is TRBJ2-1 and V is TRBV29-1, with TRBD2 identical over 16 bases. This CDR3 region has 15 residues. Germline V gene lookup returns CDR1 SQVTM and CDR2 ANQGSEA. The ends lost 6 bases at V and 6 bases at J; junction bases unmatched: 5. CDR3 DNA sequence: TGCAGCGTAACCGGGACTAGCGGGAGGGCCAATGAGCAGTTCTTC. Amino acid sequence: CSVTGTSGRANEQFF.

This chain connects TRBV1 to TRBJ2-3; the table's TRBD2 call for D was not verified on the DNA. TRBV1 is a pseudogene. The CDR3 spans 18 residues. CDR3 DNA sequence: TGCACCAGCAGCCAAGTATTTAGCGGGAGAGGGGGCACAGATACGCAGTATTTT. Protein product: CTSSQVFSGRGGTDTQYF.

The chain uses TRBV5-4 and TRBJ2-3; unclear D gene. CDR3 size: 13 residues. V lost 5 bases and J lost 2, with 9 bases in between. Germline V gene sequence: CDR1 SGHNT, CDR2 YYREEE (reference sequence). CDR3 sequence: CASRAPLTDTQYF. CDR3 DNA: TGTGCCAGCAGGGCCCCCCTCACAGATACGCAGTATTTT.

The rearrangement joins TRBV7-3 to TRBJ2-1; 12 bases fit TRBD1. The length of the CDR3 is 19 residues. Germline CDR1 is SGHTA and CDR2 is FQGTGA. With 1 base clipped from V and 6 bases from J, the junction kept 13 bases outside the gene matches. The CDR3 loop reads CASSLSRDRGQSRGNEQFF. DNA for the CDR3: TGTGCCAGCAGCTTAAGCCGGGACAGGGGGCAAAGTAGAGGCAATGAGCAGTTCTTC.